This TCR beta chain was identified in a study of response to subunit inactivated influenza vaccine. The study's findings and limits: Authors suggested that a seasonal influenza vaccination recruits few new T cells each time.

Turning to this clonotype: Its specificity is not known.

TCRdb re-called the RT-PCR reads with MiXCR, one entry per CDR3 protein. This table holds about 800,000 distinct CDR3 sequences, less than 25% found once. The germline V gene encodes CDR1 LGHNA and CDR2 YSLEER. The ends lost 3 bases at V and 5 bases at J; junction bases unmatched: 9. The CDR3 consists of 16 residues. The sample was PBMCs from blood, taken 4 to 6 days after vaccination. The chain has TRBV4-3 and TRBJ1-4, with 7 positions matching TRBD1. This clonotype was sampled from a man in his fifties or sixties who received an inactivated influenza vaccine. This CDR3 reads CASSQTPGTENEKLFF. For the CDR3, the DNA is TGCGCCAGCAGCCAGACCCCCGGGACAGAGAATGAAAAACTGTTTTTT.